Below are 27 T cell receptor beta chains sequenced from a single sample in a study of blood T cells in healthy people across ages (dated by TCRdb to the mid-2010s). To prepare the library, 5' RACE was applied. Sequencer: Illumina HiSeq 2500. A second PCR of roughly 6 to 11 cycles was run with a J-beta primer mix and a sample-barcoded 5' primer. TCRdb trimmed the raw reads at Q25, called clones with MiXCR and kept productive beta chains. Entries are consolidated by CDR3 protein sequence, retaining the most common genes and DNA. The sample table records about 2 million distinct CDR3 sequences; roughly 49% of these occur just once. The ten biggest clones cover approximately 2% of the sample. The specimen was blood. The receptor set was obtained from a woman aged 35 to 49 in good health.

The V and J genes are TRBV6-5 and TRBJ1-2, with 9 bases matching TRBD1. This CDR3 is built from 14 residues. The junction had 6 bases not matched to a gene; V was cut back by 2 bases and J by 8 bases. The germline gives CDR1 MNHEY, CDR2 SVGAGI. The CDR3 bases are TGTGCCAGCAGTTACGATGGGACAGGGAGGGGCTACACCTTC. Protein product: CASSYDGTGRGYTF.

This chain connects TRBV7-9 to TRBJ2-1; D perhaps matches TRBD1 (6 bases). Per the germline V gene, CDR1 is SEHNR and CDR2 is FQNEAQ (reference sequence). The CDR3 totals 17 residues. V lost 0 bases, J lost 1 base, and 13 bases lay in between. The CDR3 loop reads CASSLANHRESYNEQFF. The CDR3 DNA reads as TGTGCCAGCAGCTTAGCGAATCACAGGGAATCCTACAATGAGCAGTTCTTC.

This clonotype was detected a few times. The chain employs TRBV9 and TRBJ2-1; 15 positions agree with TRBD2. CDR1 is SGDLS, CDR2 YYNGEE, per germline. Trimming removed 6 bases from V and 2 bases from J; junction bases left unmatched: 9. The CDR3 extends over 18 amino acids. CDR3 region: CASTAGTSGGSPYNEQFF. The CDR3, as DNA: TGTGCCAGCACCGCCGGGACTAGCGGGGGGTCTCCCTACAATGAGCAGTTCTTC. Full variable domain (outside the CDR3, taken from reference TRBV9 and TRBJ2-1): DSGVTQTPKHLITATGQRVTLRCSPRSGDLSVYWYQQSLDQGLQFLIQYYNGEERAKGNILERFSAQQFPDLHSELNLSSLELGDSALYFCASTAGTSGGSPYNEQFFGPGTRLTVL.

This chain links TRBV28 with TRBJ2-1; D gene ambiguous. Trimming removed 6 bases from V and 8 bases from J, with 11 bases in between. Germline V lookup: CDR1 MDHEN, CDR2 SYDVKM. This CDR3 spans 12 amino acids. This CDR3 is CASRFGRYEQFF. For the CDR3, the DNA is TGTGCCAGCAGGTTTGGGCGGTATGAGCAGTTCTTC.

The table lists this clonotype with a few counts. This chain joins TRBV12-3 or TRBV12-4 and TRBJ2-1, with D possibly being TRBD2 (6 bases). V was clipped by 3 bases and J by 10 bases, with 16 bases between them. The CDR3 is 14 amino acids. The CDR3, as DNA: TGTGCCAGCAGTTTTGGCGGGAACCTGGGGGAGCAGTTCTTC. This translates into CASSFGGNLGEQFF.

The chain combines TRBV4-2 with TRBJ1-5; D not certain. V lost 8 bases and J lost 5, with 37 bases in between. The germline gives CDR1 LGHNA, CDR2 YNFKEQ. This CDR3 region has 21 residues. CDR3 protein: CASGDIRTGLGRSLNDQPQHF. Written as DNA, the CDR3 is TGTGCCAGCGGCGATATAAGAACGGGTCTCGGCCGATCTTTAAACGATCAGCCCCAGCATTTT.

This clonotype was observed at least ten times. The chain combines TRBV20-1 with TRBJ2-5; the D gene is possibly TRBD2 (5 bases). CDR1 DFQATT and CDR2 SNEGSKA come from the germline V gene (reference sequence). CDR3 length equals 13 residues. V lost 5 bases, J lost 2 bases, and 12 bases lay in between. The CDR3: CSALDYPQETQYF. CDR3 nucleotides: TGCAGTGCTTTAGACTACCCACAAGAGACCCAGTACTTC.

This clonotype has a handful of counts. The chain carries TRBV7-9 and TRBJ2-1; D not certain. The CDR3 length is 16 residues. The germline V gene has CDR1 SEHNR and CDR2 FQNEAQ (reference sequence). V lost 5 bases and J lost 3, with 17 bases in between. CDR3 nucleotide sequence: TGTGCCAGCAGCCCTGAGCAGCGAAATAGCTACAATGAGCAGTTCTTC. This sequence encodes CASSPEQRNSYNEQFF.

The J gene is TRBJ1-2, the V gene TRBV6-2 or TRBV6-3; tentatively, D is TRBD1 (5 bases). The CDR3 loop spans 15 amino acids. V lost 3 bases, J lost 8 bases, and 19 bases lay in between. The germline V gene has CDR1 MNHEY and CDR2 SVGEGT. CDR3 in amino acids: CASSYSPGRIVGYTF. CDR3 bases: TGTGCCAGCAGTTATTCTCCGGGACGTATAGTAGGCTACACCTTC.

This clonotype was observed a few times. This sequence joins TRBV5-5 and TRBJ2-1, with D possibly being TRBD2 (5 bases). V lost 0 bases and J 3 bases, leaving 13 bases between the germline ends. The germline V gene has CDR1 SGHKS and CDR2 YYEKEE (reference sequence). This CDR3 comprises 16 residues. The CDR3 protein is CASSLGLTEGYNEQFF. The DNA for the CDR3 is TGTGCCAGCAGCTTGGGCCTCACCGAGGGCTACAATGAGCAGTTCTTC.

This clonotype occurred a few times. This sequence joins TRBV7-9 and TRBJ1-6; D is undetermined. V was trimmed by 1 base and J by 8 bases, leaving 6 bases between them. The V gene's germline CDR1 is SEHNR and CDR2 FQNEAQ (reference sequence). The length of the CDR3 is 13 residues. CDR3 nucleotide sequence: TGTGCCAGCAGCTTAGGCCCGGATTCACCCCTCCACTTT. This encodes CASSLGPDSPLHF.

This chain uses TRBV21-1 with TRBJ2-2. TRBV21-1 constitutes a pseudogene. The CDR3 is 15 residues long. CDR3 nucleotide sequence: TGTGCCAGCAGCAAGTTATCGGGGAACACCGGGGAGCTGTTTTTT. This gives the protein CASSKLSGNTGELFF.

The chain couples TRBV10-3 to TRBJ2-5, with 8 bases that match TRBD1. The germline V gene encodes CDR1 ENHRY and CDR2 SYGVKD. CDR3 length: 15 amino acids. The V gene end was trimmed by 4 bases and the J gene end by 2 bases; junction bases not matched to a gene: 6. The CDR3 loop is CAISGLGQGQETQYF. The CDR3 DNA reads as TGTGCCATCAGTGGGTTAGGACAGGGACAAGAGACCCAGTACTTC.

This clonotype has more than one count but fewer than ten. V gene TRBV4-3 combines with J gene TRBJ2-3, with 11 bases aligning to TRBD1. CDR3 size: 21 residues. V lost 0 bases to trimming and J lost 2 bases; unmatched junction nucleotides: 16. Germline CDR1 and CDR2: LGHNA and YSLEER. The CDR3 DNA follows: TGCGCCAGCAGCCAAGACTACTGGACAGGGGGCGCTGCGGCCCTCACAGATACGCAGTATTTT. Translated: CASSQDYWTGGAAALTDTQYF.

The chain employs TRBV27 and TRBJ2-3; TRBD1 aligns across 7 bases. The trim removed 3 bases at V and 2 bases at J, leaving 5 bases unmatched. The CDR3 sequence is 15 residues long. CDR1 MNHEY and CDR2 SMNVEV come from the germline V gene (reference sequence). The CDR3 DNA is TGTGCCAGCAGTTTCGGGACAGAGATCACAGATACGCAGTATTTT. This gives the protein CASSFGTEITDTQYF.

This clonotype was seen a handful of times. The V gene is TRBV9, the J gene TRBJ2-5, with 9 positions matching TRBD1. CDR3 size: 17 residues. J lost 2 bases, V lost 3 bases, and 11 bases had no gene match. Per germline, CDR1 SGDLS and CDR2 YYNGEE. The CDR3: CASSARQGEVEQETQYF. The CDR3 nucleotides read TGTGCCAGCAGCGCAAGACAGGGGGAGGTGGAACAAGAGACCCAGTACTTC.

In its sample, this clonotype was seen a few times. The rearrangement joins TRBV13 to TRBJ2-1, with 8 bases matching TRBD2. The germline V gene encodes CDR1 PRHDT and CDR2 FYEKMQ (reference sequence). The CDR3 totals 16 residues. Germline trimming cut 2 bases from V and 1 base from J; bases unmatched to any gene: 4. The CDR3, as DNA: TGTGCCAGCAGCTTACCAACTAGCGGTTCCTACAATGAGCAGTTCTTC. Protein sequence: CASSLPTSGSYNEQFF.

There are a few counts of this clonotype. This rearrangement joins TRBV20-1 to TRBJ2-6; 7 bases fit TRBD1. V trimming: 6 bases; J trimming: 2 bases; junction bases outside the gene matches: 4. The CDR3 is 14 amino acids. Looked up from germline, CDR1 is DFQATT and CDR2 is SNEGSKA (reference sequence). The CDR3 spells CSARTGTGANVLTF. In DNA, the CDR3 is TGCAGTGCCCGGACAGGAACTGGGGCCAACGTCCTGACTTTC.

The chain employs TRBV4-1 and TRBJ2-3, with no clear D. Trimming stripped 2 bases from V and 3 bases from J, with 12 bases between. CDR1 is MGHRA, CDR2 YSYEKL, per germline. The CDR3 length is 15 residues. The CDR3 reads CASSQRREVTDTQYF. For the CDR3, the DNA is TGCGCCAGCAGCCAACGCCGCGAGGTGACAGATACGCAGTATTTT.

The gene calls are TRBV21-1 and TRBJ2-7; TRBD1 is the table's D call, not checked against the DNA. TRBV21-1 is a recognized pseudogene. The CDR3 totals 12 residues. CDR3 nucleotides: TGTGCCACCCCGGGCGGATCCTACGAGCAGTACTTC. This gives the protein CATPGGSYEQYF.

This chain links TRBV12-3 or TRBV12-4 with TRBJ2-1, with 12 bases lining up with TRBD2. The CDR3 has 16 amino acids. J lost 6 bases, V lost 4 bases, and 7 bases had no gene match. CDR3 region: CASSSLLAGGANEQFF. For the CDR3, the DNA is TGTGCCAGCAGTTCCCTGCTAGCGGGGGGGGCCAATGAGCAGTTCTTC.

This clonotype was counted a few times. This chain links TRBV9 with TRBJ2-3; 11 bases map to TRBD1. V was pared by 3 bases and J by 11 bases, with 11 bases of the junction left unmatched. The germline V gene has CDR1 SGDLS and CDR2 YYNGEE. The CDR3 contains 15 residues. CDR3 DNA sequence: TGTGCCAGCAGCGAGCCCGGGACAGGGGGGGGAAAGCAGTATTTT. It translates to CASSEPGTGGGKQYF.

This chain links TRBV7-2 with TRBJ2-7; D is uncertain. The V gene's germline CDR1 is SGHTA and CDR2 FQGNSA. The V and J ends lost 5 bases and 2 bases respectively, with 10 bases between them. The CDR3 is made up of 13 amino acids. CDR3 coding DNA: TGTGCCAGCAGCGTAAATAACCCCTACGAGCAGTACTTC. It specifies CASSVNNPYEQYF.

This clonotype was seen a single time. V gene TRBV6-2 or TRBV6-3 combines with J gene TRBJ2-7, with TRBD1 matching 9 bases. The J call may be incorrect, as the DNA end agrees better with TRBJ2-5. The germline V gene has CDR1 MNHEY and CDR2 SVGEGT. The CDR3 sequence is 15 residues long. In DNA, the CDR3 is TGTGCCAGCAGTAGAATGGGACAGGGAACAGAGACCCAGTACTTC. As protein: CASSRMGQGTETQYF.

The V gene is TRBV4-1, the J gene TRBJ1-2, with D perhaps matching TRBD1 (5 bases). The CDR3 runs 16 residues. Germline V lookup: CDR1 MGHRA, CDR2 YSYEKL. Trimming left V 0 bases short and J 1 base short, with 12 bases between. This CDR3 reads CASSQEGRGVNYGYTF. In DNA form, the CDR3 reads TGCGCCAGCAGCCAAGAAGGGCGGGGGGTTAACTATGGCTACACCTTC.

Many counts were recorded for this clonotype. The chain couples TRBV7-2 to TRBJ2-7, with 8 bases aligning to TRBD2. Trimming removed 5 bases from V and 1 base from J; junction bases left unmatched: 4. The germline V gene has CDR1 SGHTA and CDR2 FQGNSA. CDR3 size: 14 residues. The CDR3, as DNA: TGTGCCAGCAGCCCCACGGGGGGGTCCTACGAGCAGTACTTC. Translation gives CASSPTGGSYEQYF. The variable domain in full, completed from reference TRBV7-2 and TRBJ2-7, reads GAGVSQSPSNKVTEKGKDVELRCDPISGHTALYWYRQSLGQGLEFLIYFQGNSAPDKSGLPSDRFSAERTGGSVSTLTIQRTQQEDSAVYLCASSPTGGSYEQYFGPGTRLTVT.

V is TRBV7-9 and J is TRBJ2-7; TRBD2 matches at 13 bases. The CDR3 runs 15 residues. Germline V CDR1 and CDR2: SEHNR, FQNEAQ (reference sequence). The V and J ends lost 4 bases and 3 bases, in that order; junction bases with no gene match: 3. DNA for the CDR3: TGTGCCAGCAGCTCCGGGACTAGCGGGGTCTACGAGCAGTACTTC. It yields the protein CASSSGTSGVYEQYF.